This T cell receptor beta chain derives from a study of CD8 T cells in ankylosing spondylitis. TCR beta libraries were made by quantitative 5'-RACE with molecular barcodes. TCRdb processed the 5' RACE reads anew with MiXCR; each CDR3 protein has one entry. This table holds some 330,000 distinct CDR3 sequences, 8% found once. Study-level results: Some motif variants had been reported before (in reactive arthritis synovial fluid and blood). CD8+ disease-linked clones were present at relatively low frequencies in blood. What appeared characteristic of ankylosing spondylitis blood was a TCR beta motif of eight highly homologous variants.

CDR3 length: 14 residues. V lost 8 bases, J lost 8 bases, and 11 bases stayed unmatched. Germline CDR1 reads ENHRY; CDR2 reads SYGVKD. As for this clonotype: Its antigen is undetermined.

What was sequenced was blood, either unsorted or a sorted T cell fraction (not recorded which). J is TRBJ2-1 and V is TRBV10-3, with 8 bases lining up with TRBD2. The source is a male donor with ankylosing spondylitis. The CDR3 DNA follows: TGTGCCATCGACGCTAGCGGGTCTCCCGATGAGCAGTTCTTC. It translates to CAIDASGSPDEQFF.